What follows describes a single TCR beta chain. All enrollees were roughly 18 to 100 years old and from 25 or so US areas. Before being deemed recovered, Cohort 3 donors had two negative PCRs, clearance, or symptom resolution. Per the original methods: Amplifying reference gene primers gave estimates of nucleated cell counts. The protocol was immunoSEQ multiplex PCR, while the TCRdb copy is restricted to in-frame clones and leaves out a portion. The DNA was the basis for D and trimming; V, J and clone size are from that table. The sample carries 250,000 to 300,000 clones, approximately 91% recorded once. This specimen comes from a study of blood T cell repertoires in COVID-19. Sequenced sample: PBMCs or T cells enriched from blood (not recorded which). This clonotype was sampled from a woman in her thirties or forties who had recovered from COVID-19.

The CDR3 DNA follows: TGTGCCAGCTCATCTTTGGGACAGGGGAATGGCTACACCTTC. Protein product: CASSSLGQGNGYTF. The V and J genes are TRBV18 and TRBJ1-2, with 10 positions matching TRBD1. The CDR3 consists of 14 residues. Germline-derived CDR1 and CDR2 are KGHSH and LQKENI. Germline trimming cut 5 bases from V and 6 bases from J; bases unmatched to any gene: 6.